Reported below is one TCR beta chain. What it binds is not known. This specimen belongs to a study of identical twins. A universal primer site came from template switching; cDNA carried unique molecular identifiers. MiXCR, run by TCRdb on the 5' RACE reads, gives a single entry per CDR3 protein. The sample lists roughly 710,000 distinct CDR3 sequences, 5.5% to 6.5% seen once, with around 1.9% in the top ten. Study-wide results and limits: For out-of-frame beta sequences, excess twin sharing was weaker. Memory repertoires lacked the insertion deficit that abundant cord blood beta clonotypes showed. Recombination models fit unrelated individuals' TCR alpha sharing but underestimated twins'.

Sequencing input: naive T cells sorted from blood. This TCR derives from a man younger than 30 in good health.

The CDR3: CSVEEGRGVTDTQYF. The CDR3 DNA sequence: TGCAGCGTTGAAGAGGGGAGAGGGGTTACAGATACGCAGTATTTT. The gene calls are TRBV29-1 and TRBJ2-3; D possibly matches TRBD1 or TRBD2 (5 bases each). Trimming shortened V by 0 bases and J by 3 bases, and 13 bases separated the two germline ends. The germline V gene encodes CDR1 SQVTM and CDR2 ANQGSEA. The length of the CDR3 is 15 residues.